Given below is one TCR beta chain in context. Repertoires were generated with immunoSEQ multiplex PCR, while TCRdb's copy carries only in-frame clones and drops some. This sample has 15,000 or so clones, with 80% to 90% found just once. This entry belongs to a study of a mutant IDH1 vaccine in newly diagnosed glioma. At the level of the study: Among treated patients, 62.5% were male and approximately 40% female, and mean age was 40.4 years. Standard pretreatment was either radiotherapy, temozolomide, or, for most, radiochemotherapy with temozolomide.

V gave up 4 bases and J gave up 3 bases; unmatched junction bases: 8. The CDR3 contains 15 residues. Germline V gene lookup returns CDR1 SEHNR and CDR2 FQNEAQ (reference sequence). Time point reported: baseline, week 1 (first vaccination visit). The treatment here: pre-vaccination baseline after standard-of-care therapy. The V and J genes are TRBV7-9 and TRBJ2-5, with 7 bases matching TRBD2. This TCR derives from a woman aged 40 to 50 with glioma. Some clones in this sample may be carry-over from other donors' samples. Sequencing used PBMCs, obtained from a glioma patient treated with radiotherapy, temozolomide or both. The DNA for the CDR3 is TGTGCCAGCAGCTGGCGGCGGGAGTTTAAAGAGACCCAGTACTTC. Amino acids: CASSWRREFKETQYF.